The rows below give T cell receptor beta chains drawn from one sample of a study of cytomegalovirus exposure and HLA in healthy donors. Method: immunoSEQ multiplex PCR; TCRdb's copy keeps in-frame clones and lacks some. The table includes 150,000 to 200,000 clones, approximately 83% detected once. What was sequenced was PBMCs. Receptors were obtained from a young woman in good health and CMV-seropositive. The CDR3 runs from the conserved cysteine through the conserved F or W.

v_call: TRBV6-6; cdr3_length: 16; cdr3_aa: CASSYPTGNEDEKLFF
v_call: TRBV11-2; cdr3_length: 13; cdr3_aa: CAGERLRSYEQYF
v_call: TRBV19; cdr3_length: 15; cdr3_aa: CASNYGTGLGNEQFF
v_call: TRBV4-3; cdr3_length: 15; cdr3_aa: CASSQSTGLNYGYTF
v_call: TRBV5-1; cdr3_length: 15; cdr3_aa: CASSLGLATRETQYF
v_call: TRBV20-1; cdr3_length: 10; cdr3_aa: CSVRGAEQYF
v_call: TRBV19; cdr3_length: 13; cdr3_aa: CASNQGGRSPLHF
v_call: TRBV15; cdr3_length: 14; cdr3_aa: CATSRDRGMGEQYF
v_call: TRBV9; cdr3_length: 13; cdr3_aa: CASSEWRGTEAFF
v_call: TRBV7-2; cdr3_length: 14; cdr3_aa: CASRRDRGDSPLHF
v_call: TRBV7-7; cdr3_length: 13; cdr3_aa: CASSRSSRETQYF
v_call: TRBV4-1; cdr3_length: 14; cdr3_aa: CASSQATRDYEQYF
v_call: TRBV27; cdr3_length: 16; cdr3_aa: CASSLFSRGSTGELFF
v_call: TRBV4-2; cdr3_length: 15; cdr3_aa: CASSPRDRVVGELFF
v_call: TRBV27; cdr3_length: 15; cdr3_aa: CASSSLAGTYNEQFF
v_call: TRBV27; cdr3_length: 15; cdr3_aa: CASSLKKTGTGELFF
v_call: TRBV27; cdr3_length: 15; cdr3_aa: CASSLTGQGGYEQYF
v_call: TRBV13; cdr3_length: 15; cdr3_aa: CASSTLAGGAREQYF
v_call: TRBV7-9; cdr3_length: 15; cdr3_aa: CASSLDSDGSYGYTF
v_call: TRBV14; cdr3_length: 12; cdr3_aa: CASSLVSYEQYF